Below, 27 T cell receptor beta chains from the same sample are listed, as sequenced in a study of shared clonotypes between healthy human individuals. Using immunoSEQ multiplex PCR, the repertoire was profiled, and TCRdb retains in-frame clones only, with some absent. Among around 620,000 clones listed, roughly 95% were seen once. CD45RO negativity and positive selection for CCR7 defined naive CD8 cells, a population that excluded terminally differentiated effector memory CD45RA+ cells. Sequenced sample: naive CD8+ T cells sorted from blood. These receptors came from a woman younger than 45 in good health.

The sample holds a few counts of this clone. The chain uses TRBV6-1 and TRBJ2-7; 12 positions match TRBD2. The V segment lost 2 bases and the J segment 5 bases; nucleotides outside the gene matches: 4. Germline values: CDR1 MNHNS, CDR2 SASEGT. The CDR3 extends over 15 amino acids. CDR3 loop: CASSERTSGINEQYF. CDR3 DNA: TGTGCCAGCAGTGAAAGGACTAGCGGGATTAACGAGCAGTACTTC.

The chain employs TRBV6-5 and TRBJ2-1; 8 nucleotides agree with TRBD2. The junction had 12 bases not matched to a gene; V was cut back by 6 bases and J by 8 bases. The V gene's germline CDR1 is MNHEY and CDR2 SVGAGI. The CDR3 spans 15 residues. In nucleotides, the CDR3 is TGTGCCAGCAGCGCTCTGCGGGAGGAGGTCGATGAGCAGTTCTTC. It codes for CASSALREEVDEQFF.

This clone has just one count. The junction differs from germline at one of its ends, possibly a read error. The chain employs TRBV10-3 and TRBJ2-2; no reliable D call. The CDR3 has 15 amino acids. Per germline, CDR1 ENHRY and CDR2 SYGVKD. This CDR3 reads CAISGVVAATEELFF. Written as DNA, the CDR3 is TGTGCCATCAGTGGCGTTGTAGCCGCAACCGAGGAGCTGTTTTTT.

This chain connects TRBV5-6 to TRBJ1-2, with 7 bases lining up with TRBD1. The CDR3 consists of 16 residues. After removal of 0 bases from V and 3 bases from J, the junction contained 8 bases not matched to a gene. Germline CDR1 is SGHDT and CDR2 is YYEEEE. The CDR3 region has the DNA TGTGCCAGCAGCTTGGCAACTGGACAGGCCCACTATGGCTACACCTTC. It is translated as CASSLATGQAHYGYTF.

About this clone itself: The same CDR3 arises from other DNA sequences in this sample as well. The chain is built from TRBV5-4 and TRBJ2-1, with D possibly TRBD2 on 6 matching bases. Trimming removed 4 bases at V and 10 bases at J, with 9 bases between. In germline, CDR1 is SGHNT, CDR2 YYREEE (reference sequence). The CDR3 consists of 11 residues. CDR3 bases: TGTGCCAGCAGCGGTAGCGGAGAGCAGTTCTTC. Its protein is CASSGSGEQFF. Supplemented by reference TRBV5-4 and TRBJ2-1, the full variable domain reads ETGVTQSPTHLIKTRGQQVTLRCSSQSGHNTVSWYQQALGQGPQFIFQYYREEENGRGNFPPRFSGLQFPNYSSELNVNALELDDSALYLCASSGSGEQFFGPGTRLTVL.

The chain is built from TRBV14 and TRBJ2-5; D gene unclear. The CDR3 sequence is 16 residues long. Trimming removed 3 bases from V and 1 base from J, with 15 bases in between. The germline gives CDR1 SGHDN, CDR2 FVKESK. The CDR3 nucleotides are TGTGCCAGCAGCCAGACCGGCAGTTCGAGCCAAGAGACCCAGTACTTC. As protein: CASSQTGSSSQETQYF.

The CDR3 DNA sequence: TGTGCCAGCAGTGTCCGACATGTCACCGGGGAGCTGTTTTTT. Amino acids: CASSVRHVTGELFF. The chain joins TRBV6-1 to TRBJ2-2; D remains ambiguous. V was shortened by 4 bases and J by 4 bases, with 10 bases between the two germline ends. The CDR3 covers 14 residues. CDR1 and CDR2 (germline): MNHNS, SASEGT.

Of note for this clone: Other DNA sequences in the same sample also yield this CDR3. The chain recombines TRBV27 with TRBJ2-7, with D perhaps matching TRBD1 (5 bases). The CDR3 extends over 14 amino acids. The germline V gene has CDR1 MNHEY and CDR2 SMNVEV (reference sequence). Trimming removed 1 base from V and 1 base from J, with 8 bases in between. CDR3 protein: CASSLWSGSYEQYF. The DNA of the CDR3 is TGTGCCAGCAGTTTATGGTCAGGGTCCTACGAGCAGTACTTC.

V and J are TRBV19 and TRBJ2-1; the D call may be TRBD1 or TRBD2 (5 bases each). V lost 4 bases and J 0 bases, leaving 13 bases between the germline ends. Germline V gives CDR1 LNHDA, CDR2 SQIVND (reference sequence). The CDR3 is 16 residues long. The chain's CDR3 is CASSRGTKSSYNEQFF. The CDR3 DNA follows: TGTGCCAGTAGTAGGGGGACCAAGAGCTCCTACAATGAGCAGTTCTTC. Variable domain in full (rest from reference TRBV19 and TRBJ2-1): DGGITQSPKYLFRKEGQNVTLSCEQNLNHDAMYWYRQDPGQGLRLIYYSQIVNDFQKGDIAEGYSVSREKKESFPLTVTSAQKNPTAFYLCASSRGTKSSYNEQFFGPGTRLTVL.

V and J are TRBV11-1 and TRBJ2-7, with D unclear. This CDR3 region has 14 residues. With 5 bases removed from V and 2 bases from J, the gap between germline ends came to 13 bases. The germline V gene encodes CDR1 SGHAT and CDR2 FQDESV (reference sequence). The CDR3 is CASSTIGKAYEQYF. CDR3 in DNA: TGTGCCAGCAGCACCATCGGTAAAGCCTACGAGCAGTACTTC.

This sequence joins TRBV6-5 and TRBJ2-1, with D maybe TRBD2 (5 bases). Trimming cost V 1 base and J 0 bases, with 10 bases left between them. Germline-derived CDR1 and CDR2 are MNHEY and SVGAGI. The CDR3 covers 16 residues. The CDR3 loop reads CASSYFARASYNEQFF. CDR3 sequence (DNA): TGTGCCAGCAGTTACTTTGCGCGGGCCTCCTACAATGAGCAGTTCTTC.

The V gene is TRBV27, the J gene TRBJ2-7; D is undetermined. V lost 7 bases to trimming and J lost 4 bases, with 11 bases between them. Germline lookup yields CDR1 MNHEY and CDR2 SMNVEV (reference sequence). The CDR3 length is 12 residues. CDR3 DNA: TGTGCCAGCACCAATCCCGGGTACGAGCAGTACTTC. It specifies CASTNPGYEQYF.

This chain links TRBV5-1 with TRBJ2-3; D uncertain. This CDR3 contains 15 residues. Germline CDR1 reads SGHRS; CDR2 reads YFSETQ. Trimming stripped 2 bases from V and 0 bases from J, with 10 bases between. In DNA, the CDR3 is TGCGCCAGCAGCTTCAAATTATCTAGCACAGATACGCAGTATTTT. As protein: CASSFKLSSTDTQYF.

The chain uses TRBV27 and TRBJ1-5; TRBD1 agrees at 7 bases. V lost 3 bases and J lost 5; bases outside the gene matches: 4. The CDR3 spans 14 residues. Germline CDR1 and CDR2: MNHEY and SMNVEV (reference sequence). CDR3 loop: CASSFTGAHQPQHF. The CDR3 nucleotides are TGTGCCAGCAGTTTCACAGGGGCGCATCAGCCCCAGCATTTT.

This clone is a singleton in its sample. The chain links TRBV5-8 to TRBJ1-2; 8 bases are a match to TRBD1. V dropped 4 bases and J dropped 7; count of bases not matched to a gene: 9. Germline loops: CDR1 SGHTS, CDR2 YDEGEE. The CDR3 sequence is 14 residues long. The CDR3 bases are TGTGCCAGCAGCGAATACAGGGGGATAAGTGGCTACACCTTC. Translated: CASSEYRGISGYTF.

The CDR3 DNA reads as TGTGCCAGCAGTGGGACAGGACCCCAAGAGACCCAGTACTTC. Translated: CASSGTGPQETQYF. The chain couples TRBV2 to TRBJ2-5; TRBD1 matches at 7 bases. Per germline, CDR1 SNHLY and CDR2 FYNNEI. The CDR3 contains 14 residues. V dropped 4 bases and J dropped 1; count of bases not matched to a gene: 3.

This chain joins TRBV29-1 and TRBJ2-3; the D is unclear. The CDR3 runs to 11 residues. V lost 6 bases and J lost 2, with 6 bases in between. Per germline, CDR1 SQVTM and CDR2 ANQGSEA. CDR3 coding DNA: TGCAGCGTCTACCTCACAGATACGCAGTATTTT. Amino acids: CSVYLTDTQYF.

For the CDR3, the DNA is TGTGCCAGCAGTTACTCGCGGGAGGTTATTCAGGAGACCCAGTACTTC. Translating it yields CASSYSREVIQETQYF. The V and J genes are TRBV6-6 and TRBJ2-5; TRBD2 matches at 8 bases. With 0 bases clipped from V and 5 bases from J, the junction kept 8 bases outside the gene matches. This CDR3 spans 16 amino acids. The germline V gene encodes CDR1 MNHNY and CDR2 SVGAGI (reference sequence).

For this clone: In the same sample, other DNA sequences code for this CDR3. V usage is TRBV4-1 and J usage is TRBJ2-7, with D perhaps matching TRBD1 or TRBD2 (5 bases each). V lost 2 bases and J 0 bases, leaving 8 bases between the germline ends. The CDR3 sequence is 14 residues long. Germline V gene lookup returns CDR1 MGHRA and CDR2 YSYEKL. The CDR3 DNA sequence: TGCGCCAGCAGCCAATGGGACGGCTCCTACGAGCAGTACTTC. This encodes CASSQWDGSYEQYF.

The J gene is TRBJ1-4, the V gene TRBV7-9; D is unclear. Germline lookup yields CDR1 SEHNR and CDR2 FQNEAQ (reference sequence). This CDR3 is built from 15 residues. V lost 6 bases, J lost 6 bases, and 17 bases lay in between. CDR3 bases: TGTGCCAGCAGTCCCCCGGACGTATCGGATGAAAAACTGTTTTTT. Encoded protein: CASSPPDVSDEKLFF.

The sample holds one count of this clone. The DNA of the CDR3 is TGTGCCAGCAGCGGGGGACAGGGGGAACACACCATATATTTT. It is translated as CASSGGQGEHTIYF. This chain uses TRBV13 with TRBJ1-3; 11 bases map to TRBD1. The CDR3 consists of 14 residues. Trimming removed 5 bases from V and 8 bases from J; junction bases left unmatched: 5. Germline CDR1 and CDR2: PRHDT and FYEKMQ (reference sequence).

The chain is built from TRBV7-9 and TRBJ1-2; 7 bases are shared with TRBD1. In germline, CDR1 is SEHNR, CDR2 FQNEAQ (reference sequence). V lost 6 bases to trimming and J lost 8 bases; unmatched junction nucleotides: 9. This CDR3 has 13 amino acids. The CDR3 bases are TGTGCCAGCAGATCGGGGACAGACCGCGGCTACACCTTC. Translating it yields CASRSGTDRGYTF.

The gene calls are TRBV13 and TRBJ2-7; D gene unclear. Germline CDR1 and CDR2: PRHDT and FYEKMQ (reference sequence). V shed 1 base and J shed 9 bases, with 13 bases lying between them. This CDR3 is built from 13 residues. Here the CDR3 reads CASSLEGEDAQYF. For the CDR3, the DNA is TGTGCCAGCAGCTTAGAGGGCGAAGACGCGCAGTACTTC.

The J gene is TRBJ2-7, the V gene TRBV14; D is perhaps TRBD2 (6 bases). Germline-derived CDR1 and CDR2 are SGHDN and FVKESK. There are 15 residues in the CDR3. V was pared by 2 bases and J by 5 bases, with 16 bases between. Written as DNA, the CDR3 is TGTGCCAGCAGCCAACCGCGAATGGGGGGTCACGAGCAGTACTTC. Its translation is CASSQPRMGGHEQYF.

The gene calls are TRBV2 and TRBJ2-5; perhaps TRBD2 as D (5 bases). The J call may be mistaken, given a closer DNA end match to TRBJ2-7. Per germline, CDR1 SNHLY and CDR2 FYNNEI. The CDR3 has 14 residues. CDR3 sequence: CASSQLGSSYEQYF. The CDR3 nucleotides read TGTGCCAGCAGCCAACTAGGGAGCTCCTACGAGCAGTACTTC.

The chain uses TRBV14 and TRBJ2-5; TRBD1 agrees at 9 bases. The DNA end lines up better with TRBJ2-7; the J call may be wrong. Germline values: CDR1 SGHDN, CDR2 FVKESK. The CDR3 is 14 amino acids. CDR3: CASSHPGQGYEQYF. The CDR3 DNA reads TGTGCCAGCAGCCACCCGGGACAGGGATACGAGCAGTACTTC.

J is TRBJ1-2 and V is TRBV2; TRBD1 agrees at 9 bases. The CDR3 runs 15 residues. The germline V gene encodes CDR1 SNHLY and CDR2 FYNNEI. The V and J ends lost 3 bases and 2 bases, in that order; junction bases with no gene match: 4. CDR3 DNA sequence: TGTGCCAGCAGTGAGACAGGGGGGTTCAACTATGGCTACACCTTC. Residues: CASSETGGFNYGYTF.